This TCR beta chain was retrieved from a study of blood T cells in healthy people across ages. Study context: Per two T cells, about one barcoded beta molecule was captured through template switching. Study-level results: Changes seen in expanded clonotypes were possibly confounded by donor CMV status left unknown.

Comment on this clonotype: Its antigen is currently unknown.

The use of a sample-barcoded 5' primer and a J-beta primer mix characterized a second PCR of 7 to 11 cycles. The template-switch adaptor was a 5' adaptor with 12 random nucleotides. It tagged each cDNA molecule. Each CDR3 protein gets one entry after TCRdb re-called the 5' RACE reads with MiXCR. The table has approximately 850,000 distinct CDR3 sequences, roughly 64% seen once; the top ten hold approximately 20%. V lost 0 bases and J 7 bases, leaving 12 bases between the germline ends. This CDR3 spans 15 amino acids. Total RNA was isolated from each sample in quantities of at least 6 micrograms. The receptor was derived from a man aged 30 to 45 in good health. Sequencing was done on a sample of blood. The rearrangement uses TRBV12-3 or TRBV12-4 and TRBJ1-4, with D tentatively TRBD1 (5 bases). This CDR3 is CASSLASGRGEKLFF. As DNA, the CDR3 is TGTGCCAGCAGTTTAGCTTCGGGGAGGGGTGAAAAACTGTTTTTT.